Below, 22 T cell receptor beta chains from the same sample are listed, as sequenced in a study of cytotoxic CD8 clonotypes in ibrutinib-treated CLL. The data were produced by immunoSEQ multiplex PCR, yet TCRdb's version contains in-frame clones alone and is incomplete. The sample includes 11,000 to 15,000 clones, under 65% of them seen just once. The specimen was PBMCs, collected at an approximately 26-month disease-progression time point, from a patient treated with ibrutinib. These receptors were collected from a human donor with chronic lymphocytic leukemia.

The chain uses TRBV7-9 and TRBJ2-7; 7 nucleotides agree with TRBD1. Unmatched junction bases numbered 5, after V lost 4 bases and J lost 2 bases. CDR1 and CDR2 (germline): SEHNR, FQNEAQ (reference sequence). CDR3 length: 14 amino acids. The CDR3 loop is CASSSRGLTYEQYF. The DNA for the CDR3 is TGTGCCAGCAGCTCGAGGGGGCTTACCTACGAGCAGTACTTC. Full variable domain (rest looked up from reference TRBV7-9 and TRBJ2-7): DTGVSQNPRHKITKRGQNVTFRCDPISEHNRLYWYRQTLGQGPEFLTYFQNEAQLEKSRLLSDRFSAERPKGSFSTLEIQRTEQGDSAMYLCASSSRGLTYEQYFGPGTRLTVT.

Concerning this clone itself: A far larger clone is a single base away, which makes a read error likely. The rearrangement links TRBV7-8 to TRBJ1-2; D not certain. Germline CDR1 is SGHVS and CDR2 is FQNEAQ. The CDR3 length is 14 residues. CDR3 in amino acids: CASSLSGLDYSYTF. CDR3 nucleotides: TGTGCCAGCAGCTTATCAGGTTTAGACTATAGCTACACCTTC. Looking up the rest from reference TRBV7-8 and TRBJ1-2 gives the full variable domain: GAGVSQSPRYKVAKRGQDVALRCDPISGHVSLFWYQQALGQGPEFLTYFQNEAQLDKSGLPSDRFFAERPEGSVSTLKIQRTQQEDSAVYLCASSLSGLDYSYTFGSGTRLTVV.

V is TRBV6-6 and J is TRBJ1-5; D is unclear. The length of the CDR3 is 13 residues. Germline CDR1 and CDR2: MNHNY and SVGAGI (reference sequence). Trimming stripped 7 bases from V and 6 bases from J, with 13 bases between. This CDR3 is CASNQDPGQPQHF. In DNA, the CDR3 is TGTGCCAGCAATCAAGACCCCGGTCAGCCCCAGCATTTT.

The chain has TRBV11-2 and TRBJ2-5; D gene ambiguous. The CDR3 has 13 residues. Germline CDR1 and CDR2: SGHAT and FQNNGV. V lost 3 bases and J lost 0, with 5 bases in between. The CDR3 reads CASSFDYQETQYF. For the CDR3, the DNA is TGTGCCAGCAGCTTTGATTACCAAGAGACCCAGTACTTC. The full variable domain, its missing parts supplied by reference TRBV11-2 and TRBJ2-5, is EAGVAQSPRYKIIEKRQSVAFWCNPISGHATLYWYQQILGQGPKLLIQFQNNGVVDDSQLPKDRFSAERLKGVDSTLKIQPAKLEDSAVYLCASSFDYQETQYFGPGTRLLVL.

J is TRBJ2-1 and V is TRBV6-1, with unresolved D. The CDR3 has 15 amino acids. Germline lookup yields CDR1 MNHNS and CDR2 SASEGT. The V end lost 6 bases, the J end lost 4 bases, and 16 bases lay between the germline ends. As DNA, the CDR3 is TGTGCCAGCAGGAAACTCTCAGATTATTACAATGAGCAGTTCTTC. As protein: CASRKLSDYYNEQFF.

This clone was counted between two and nine times. This chain links TRBV6-6 with TRBJ1-1, with 7 nucleotides matching TRBD1. The CDR3 contains 14 residues. From germline, CDR1 is MNHNY and CDR2 SVGAGI (reference sequence). J lost 7 bases, V lost 5 bases, and 10 bases had no gene match. For the CDR3, the DNA is TGTGCCAGCAGTACGACGGACAGGTACCTTGAAGCTTTCTTT. Translated: CASSTTDRYLEAFF.

The chain links TRBV19 to TRBJ2-7; D call uncertain. CDR3 length: 14 amino acids. Trimming took 0 bases from V and 0 from J, leaving 6 bases between them. Germline assignment: CDR1 LNHDA and CDR2 SQIVND (reference sequence). The CDR3 loop is CASSIDYNSYEQYF. As DNA, the CDR3 is TGTGCCAGTAGTATAGACTATAACTCCTACGAGCAGTACTTC.

The chain joins TRBV19 to TRBJ1-5, with D possibly being TRBD1 (6 bases). V was pared by 5 bases and J by 3 bases, with 14 bases between. Germline V gene lookup returns CDR1 LNHDA and CDR2 SQIVND (reference sequence). This CDR3 is built from 15 residues. CDR3 in amino acids: CASSPGEGANQPQHF. Here the CDR3 DNA reads TGTGCCAGTAGTCCAGGGGAAGGGGCCAATCAGCCCCAGCATTTT.

The chain uses TRBV9 and TRBJ2-6; D unresolved. Trimming removed 2 bases from V and 3 bases from J, with 6 bases in between. This CDR3 has 14 residues. Looked up from germline, CDR1 is SGDLS and CDR2 is YYNGEE. DNA of the CDR3: TGTGCCAGCAGCGTTCAAGGTGGGGCCAACGTCCTGACTTTC. It is translated as CASSVQGGANVLTF.

The chain uses TRBV10-2 and TRBJ1-1; D remains unclear. V was pared by 9 bases and J by 6 bases, with 20 bases between. The CDR3 runs to 14 residues. The germline V gene encodes CDR1 WSHSY and CDR2 SAAADI. The CDR3 DNA sequence: TGCGCCAGTTCGGACGACTATCTAAGGGCTGAAGCTTTCTTT. The encoded protein is CASSDDYLRAEAFF.

The rearrangement uses TRBV30 and TRBJ2-6; no clear D. V lost 0 bases, J lost 0 bases, and 15 bases lay in between. The CDR3 runs 18 residues. The germline V gene has CDR1 GTSNPN and CDR2 SVGIG (reference sequence). This CDR3 reads CAWSVRAEYSSGANVLTF. The CDR3 DNA reads TGTGCCTGGAGTGTAAGGGCAGAGTATAGCTCTGGGGCCAACGTCCTGACTTTC.

This clone was seen more than once but under ten times. CDR3 region: CSVPLYTADTQYF. In DNA, the CDR3 is TGCAGCGTCCCTCTTTATACAGCAGATACGCAGTATTTT. V and J are TRBV29-1 and TRBJ2-3; D uncertain. Germline V gives CDR1 SQVTM, CDR2 ANQGSEA. The CDR3 has 13 amino acids. The germline V and J ends were trimmed by 6 bases and 4 bases, with 14 bases remaining between them.

Only a few counts were recorded for this clone. The V gene is TRBV5-1, the J gene TRBJ2-4; unclear D gene. The V gene lost 3 bases and the J gene lost 2 bases, with 12 bases spanning the gap. Germline CDR1 reads SGHRS; CDR2 reads YFSETQ. This CDR3 spans 15 amino acids. CDR3 sequence reads: CASSSESSSKNIQYF. The CDR3 nucleotides read TGCGCCAGCAGCTCCGAGAGTAGTTCCAAAAACATTCAGTACTTC.

V gene TRBV4-2 combines with J gene TRBJ2-7; 13 nucleotides align to TRBD2. Germline-derived CDR1 and CDR2 are LGHNA and YNFKEQ. This CDR3 region has 17 residues. J gave up 3 bases and V 6 bases, and 11 bases lay outside the gene matches. This chain's CDR3 is CASSFTSGGAPYYEQYF. In nucleotides, the CDR3 is TGTGCCAGCAGTTTTACTAGCGGGGGGGCTCCGTACTACGAGCAGTACTTC.

This clone has more than one count but fewer than ten. The genes are TRBV30 and TRBJ2-7, with D hard to call. V lost 2 bases and J lost 2, with 13 bases in between. The CDR3 runs to 14 residues. CDR1 is GTSNPN and CDR2 is SVGIG in the germline V gene (reference sequence). The CDR3 DNA reads as TGTGCCTGGAGTAATGGCCCTAAGGCCTACGAGCAGTACTTC. This gives the protein CAWSNGPKAYEQYF.

The V and J genes are TRBV7-6 and TRBJ2-3, with D maybe TRBD1 (5 bases). This CDR3 comprises 18 residues. Trimming removed 1 base from V and 6 bases from J, with 23 bases in between. The germline V gene has CDR1 SGHVS and CDR2 FNYEAQ. The CDR3, as DNA: TGTGCCAGCAGCTTAGAAGGGGCGGCAGCTCCCCCATCGGATACGCAGTATTTT. Its translation: CASSLEGAAAPPSDTQYF.

This chain links TRBV5-4 with TRBJ2-7; the D call may be TRBD1 or TRBD2 (5 bases each). The V end lost 0 bases, the J end lost 2 bases, and 21 bases lay between the germline ends. The CDR3 runs 18 residues. Germline assignment: CDR1 SGHNT and CDR2 YYREEE (reference sequence). Written as DNA, the CDR3 is TGTGCCAGCAGCTTGGGGGTAGCGAGGGGCGGCAACACCTACGAGCAGTACTTC. Its protein product is CASSLGVARGGNTYEQYF.

The chain employs TRBV7-9 and TRBJ2-7; 9 bases are a match to TRBD1. V gave up 3 bases and J gave up 3 bases; unmatched junction bases: 6. The germline V gene has CDR1 SEHNR and CDR2 FQNEAQ (reference sequence). This CDR3 comprises 15 residues. The CDR3 nucleotides read TGTGCCAGCAGCTTTTACAGGGGGCAAAACTACGAGCAGTACTTC. This codes for CASSFYRGQNYEQYF.

This chain links TRBV14 with TRBJ1-3; D uncertain. V was shortened by 0 bases and J by 3 bases, with 12 bases between the two germline ends. Germline CDR1 and CDR2: SGHDN and FVKESK. This CDR3 is 16 amino acids long. The CDR3 nucleotides read TGTGCCAGCAGCCAAGAGTTCGGGGTTTTTGGAAACACCATATATTTT. It codes for CASSQEFGVFGNTIYF.

This clone is medium-sized (0.01 to 0.1%) within its sample. CDR3 sequence: CASSIQDNLEQFF. CDR3 bases: TGTGCCAGTAGTATCCAGGACAATCTCGAGCAGTTCTTC. The chain recombines TRBV19 with TRBJ2-1, with D perhaps TRBD1 (5 bases). V lost 3 bases and J 10 bases, leaving 13 bases between the germline ends. The CDR3 consists of 13 residues. CDR1 LNHDA and CDR2 SQIVND come from the germline V gene (reference sequence).

Sample share makes this clone large. This chain connects TRBV11-2 to TRBJ1-2; D may be TRBD1 (5 bases). The CDR3 loop spans 15 amino acids. Trimming shortened V by 1 base and J by 0 bases, and 9 bases separated the two germline ends. In germline, CDR1 is SGHAT, CDR2 FQNNGV. The CDR3 DNA reads as TGTGCCAGCAGCTTAGTCGGGGGGACTAACTATGGCTACACCTTC. Translating it yields CASSLVGGTNYGYTF. The complete variable domain, with remaining parts taken from reference TRBV11-2 and TRBJ1-2, reads EAGVAQSPRYKIIEKRQSVAFWCNPISGHATLYWYQQILGQGPKLLIQFQNNGVVDDSQLPKDRFSAERLKGVDSTLKIQPAKLEDSAVYLCASSLVGGTNYGYTFGSGTRLTVV.

This chain connects TRBV5-1 to TRBJ1-5; no clear D. Trimming removed 1 base from V and 0 bases from J, with 5 bases in between. The CDR3 is made up of 14 amino acids. Germline lookup yields CDR1 SGHRS and CDR2 YFSETQ. In DNA form, the CDR3 reads TGCGCCAGCAGCTTGTCACATAGCAATCAGCCCCAGCATTTT. Translated: CASSLSHSNQPQHF. The whole variable domain, filled in from reference TRBV5-1 and TRBJ1-5, reads KAGVTQTPRYLIKTRGQQVTLSCSPISGHRSVSWYQQTPGQGLQFLFEYFSETQRNKGNFPGRFSGRQFSNSRSEMNVSTLELGDSALYLCASSLSHSNQPQHFGDGTRLSIL.